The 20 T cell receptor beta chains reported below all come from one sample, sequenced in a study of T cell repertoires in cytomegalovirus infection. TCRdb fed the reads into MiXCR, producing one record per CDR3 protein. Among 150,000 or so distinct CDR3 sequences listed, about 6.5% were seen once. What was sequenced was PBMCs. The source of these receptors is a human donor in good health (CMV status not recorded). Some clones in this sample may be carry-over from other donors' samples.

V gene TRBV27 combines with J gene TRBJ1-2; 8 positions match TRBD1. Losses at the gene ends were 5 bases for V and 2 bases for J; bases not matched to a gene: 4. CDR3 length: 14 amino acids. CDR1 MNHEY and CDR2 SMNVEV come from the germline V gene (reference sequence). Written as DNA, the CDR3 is TGTGCCAGCAGTCCACAGGGGGAGAACTATGGCTACACCTTC. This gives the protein CASSPQGENYGYTF.

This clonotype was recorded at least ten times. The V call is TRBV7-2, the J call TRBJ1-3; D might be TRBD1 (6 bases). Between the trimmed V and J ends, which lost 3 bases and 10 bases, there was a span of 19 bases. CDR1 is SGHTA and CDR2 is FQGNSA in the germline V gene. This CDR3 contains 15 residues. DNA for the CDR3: TGTGCCAGCAGCTTTTGGGGGGCGGCCGGGGGGACCATATATTTT. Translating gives CASSFWGAAGGTIYF.

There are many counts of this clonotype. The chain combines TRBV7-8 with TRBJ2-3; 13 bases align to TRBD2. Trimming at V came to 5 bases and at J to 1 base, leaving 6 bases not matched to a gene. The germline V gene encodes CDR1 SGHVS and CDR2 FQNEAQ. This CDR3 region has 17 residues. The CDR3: CASSRWTSGGRTDTQYF. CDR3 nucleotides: TGTGCCAGCAGCCGATGGACTAGCGGGGGCCGCACAGATACGCAGTATTTT.

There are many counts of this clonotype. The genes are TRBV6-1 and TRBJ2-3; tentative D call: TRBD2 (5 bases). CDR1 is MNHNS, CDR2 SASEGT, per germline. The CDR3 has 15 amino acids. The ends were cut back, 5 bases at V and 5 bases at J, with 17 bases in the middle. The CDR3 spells CASSLAPGRQDTQYF. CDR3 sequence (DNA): TGTGCCAGCAGTCTAGCTCCGGGCCGCCAAGATACGCAGTATTTT.

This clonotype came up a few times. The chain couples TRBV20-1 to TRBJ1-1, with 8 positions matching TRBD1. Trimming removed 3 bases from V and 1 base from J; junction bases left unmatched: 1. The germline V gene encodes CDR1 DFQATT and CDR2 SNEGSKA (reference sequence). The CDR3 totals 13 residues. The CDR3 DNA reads TGCAGTGCTAGGGACAGGGCGAACACTGAAGCTTTCTTT. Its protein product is CSARDRANTEAFF.

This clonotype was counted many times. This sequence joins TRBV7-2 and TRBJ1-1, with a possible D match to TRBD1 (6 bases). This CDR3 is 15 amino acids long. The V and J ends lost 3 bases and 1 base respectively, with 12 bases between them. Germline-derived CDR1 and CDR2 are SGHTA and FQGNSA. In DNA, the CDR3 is TGTGCCAGCAGCTTGGGGGGGCCGCCGAACACTGAAGCTTTCTTT. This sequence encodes CASSLGGPPNTEAFF. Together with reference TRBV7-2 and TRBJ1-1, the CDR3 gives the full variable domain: GAGVSQSPSNKVTEKGKDVELRCDPISGHTALYWYRQSLGQGLEFLIYFQGNSAPDKSGLPSDRFSAERTGGSVSTLTIQRTQQEDSAVYLCASSLGGPPNTEAFFGQGTRLTVV.

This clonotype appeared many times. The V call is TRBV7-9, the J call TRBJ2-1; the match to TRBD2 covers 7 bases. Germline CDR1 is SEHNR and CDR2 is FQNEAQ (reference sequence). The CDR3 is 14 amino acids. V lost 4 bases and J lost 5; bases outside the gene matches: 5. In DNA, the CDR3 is TGTGCCAGCAGCTGGTTCGCGGGGGACAATGAGCAGTTCTTC. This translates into CASSWFAGDNEQFF.

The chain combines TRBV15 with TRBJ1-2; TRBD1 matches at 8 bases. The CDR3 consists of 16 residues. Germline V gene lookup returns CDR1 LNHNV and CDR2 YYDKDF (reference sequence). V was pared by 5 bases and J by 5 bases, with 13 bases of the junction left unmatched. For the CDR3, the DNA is TGTGCCACCAGCCCAGGACAGGGTTCAATCGGTTATGGCTACACCTTC. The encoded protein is CATSPGQGSIGYGYTF.

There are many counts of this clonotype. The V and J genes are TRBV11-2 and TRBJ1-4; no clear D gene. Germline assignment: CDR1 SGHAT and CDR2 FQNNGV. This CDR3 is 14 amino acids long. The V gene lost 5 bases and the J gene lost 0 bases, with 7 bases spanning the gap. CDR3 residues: CASSPAATNEKLFF. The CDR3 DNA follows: TGTGCCAGCAGCCCAGCCGCAACTAATGAAAAACTGTTTTTT.

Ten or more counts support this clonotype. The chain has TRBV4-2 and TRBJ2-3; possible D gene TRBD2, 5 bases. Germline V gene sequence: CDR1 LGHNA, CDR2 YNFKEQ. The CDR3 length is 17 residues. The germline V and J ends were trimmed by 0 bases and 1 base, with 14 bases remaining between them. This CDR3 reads CASSQELHSEGTDTQYF. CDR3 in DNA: TGTGCCAGCAGCCAAGAGTTACACTCGGAGGGCACAGATACGCAGTATTTT.

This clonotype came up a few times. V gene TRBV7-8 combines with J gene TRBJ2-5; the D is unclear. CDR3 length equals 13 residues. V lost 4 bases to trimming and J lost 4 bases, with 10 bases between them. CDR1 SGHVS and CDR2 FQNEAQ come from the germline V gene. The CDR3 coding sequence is TGTGCCAGCAGCTCGCCTAGTAGAGAGACCCAGTACTTC. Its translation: CASSSPSRETQYF.

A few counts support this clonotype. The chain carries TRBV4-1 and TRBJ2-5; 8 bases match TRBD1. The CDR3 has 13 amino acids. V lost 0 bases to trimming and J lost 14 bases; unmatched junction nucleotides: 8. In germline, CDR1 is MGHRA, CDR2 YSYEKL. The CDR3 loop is CASSQDQDRDRYF. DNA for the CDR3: TGCGCCAGCAGCCAAGATCAGGACAGGGACCGCTACTTC.

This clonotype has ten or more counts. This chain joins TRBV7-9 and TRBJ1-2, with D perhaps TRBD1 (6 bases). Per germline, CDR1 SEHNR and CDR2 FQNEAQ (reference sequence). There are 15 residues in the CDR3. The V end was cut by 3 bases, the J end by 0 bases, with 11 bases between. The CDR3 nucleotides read TGTGCCAGCAGCTTCGGGGGGCCAGCTAACTATGGCTACACCTTC. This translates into CASSFGGPANYGYTF. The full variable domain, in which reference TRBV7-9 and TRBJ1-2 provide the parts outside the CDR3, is DTGVSQNPRHKITKRGQNVTFRCDPISEHNRLYWYRQTLGQGPEFLTYFQNEAQLEKSRLLSDRFSAERPKGSFSTLEIQRTEQGDSAMYLCASSFGGPANYGYTFGSGTRLTVV.

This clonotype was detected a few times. The CDR3 region is CASADRTEAKNIQYF. For the CDR3, the DNA is TGTGCCAGTGCCGACCGAACTGAAGCCAAAAACATTCAGTACTTC. The chain recombines TRBV19 with TRBJ2-4; no clear D. Germline-derived CDR1 and CDR2 are LNHDA and SQIVND (reference sequence). V lost 8 bases and J lost 0, with 14 bases in between. The CDR3 runs 15 residues.

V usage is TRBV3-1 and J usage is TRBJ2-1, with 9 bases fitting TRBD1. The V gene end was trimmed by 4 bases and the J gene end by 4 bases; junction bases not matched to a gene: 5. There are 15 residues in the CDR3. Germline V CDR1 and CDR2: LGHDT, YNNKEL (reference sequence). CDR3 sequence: CASSPRGTGYNEQFF. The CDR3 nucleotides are TGTGCCAGCAGCCCCCGCGGGACAGGGTACAATGAGCAGTTCTTC.

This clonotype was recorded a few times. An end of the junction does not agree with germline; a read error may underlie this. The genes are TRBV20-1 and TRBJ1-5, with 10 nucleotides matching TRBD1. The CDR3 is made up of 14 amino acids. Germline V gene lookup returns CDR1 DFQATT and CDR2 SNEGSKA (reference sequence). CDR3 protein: CSAGDRGPNQPQHF. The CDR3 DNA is TGCAGTGCTGGAGACAGGGGGCCAAATCAGCCCCAGCATTTT.

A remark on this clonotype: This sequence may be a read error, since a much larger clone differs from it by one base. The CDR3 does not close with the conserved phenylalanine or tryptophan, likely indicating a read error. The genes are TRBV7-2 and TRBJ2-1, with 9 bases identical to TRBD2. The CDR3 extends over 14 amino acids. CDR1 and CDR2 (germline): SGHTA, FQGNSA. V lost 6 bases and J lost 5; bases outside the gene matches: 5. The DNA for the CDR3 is TGTGCCAGCAGTATAGCGGGGGTTAACAATGAGCAGTTCCTC. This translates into CASSIAGVNNEQFL.

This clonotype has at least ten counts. The CDR3 nucleotides are TGTGCCAGCAGCCGCCTGCGGGGGGATACGCAGTATTTT. It encodes CASSRLRGDTQYF. This chain connects TRBV7-8 to TRBJ2-3; 7 bases line up with TRBD2. There are 13 residues in the CDR3. Trimming removed 5 bases from V and 6 bases from J; junction bases left unmatched: 5. Germline CDR1 SGHVS, CDR2 FQNEAQ.

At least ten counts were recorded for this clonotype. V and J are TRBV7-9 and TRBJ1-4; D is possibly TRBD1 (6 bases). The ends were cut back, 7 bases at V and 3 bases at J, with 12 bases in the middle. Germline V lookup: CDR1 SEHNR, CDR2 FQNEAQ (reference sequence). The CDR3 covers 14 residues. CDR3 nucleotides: TGTGCCAGCAACCAGGGGTCACCTAATGAAAAACTGTTTTTT. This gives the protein CASNQGSPNEKLFF.

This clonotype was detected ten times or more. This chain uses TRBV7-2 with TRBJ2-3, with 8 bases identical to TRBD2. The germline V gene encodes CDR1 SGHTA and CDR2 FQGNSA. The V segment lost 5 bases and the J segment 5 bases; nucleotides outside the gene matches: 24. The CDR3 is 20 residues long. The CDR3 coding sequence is TGTGCCAGCAGCCAACTCCCTAGCGGGCGAGGGGCGAGGGGGATAGATACGCAGTATTTT. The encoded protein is CASSQLPSGRGARGIDTQYF. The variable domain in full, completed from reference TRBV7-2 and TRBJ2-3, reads GAGVSQSPSNKVTEKGKDVELRCDPISGHTALYWYRQSLGQGLEFLIYFQGNSAPDKSGLPSDRFSAERTGGSVSTLTIQRTQQEDSAVYLCASSQLPSGRGARGIDTQYFGPGTRLTVL.